Detailed here is one T cell receptor (beta chain). As yet, its antigen is unknown. These data come from a study of lymphopenia after photon versus proton radiotherapy. General observations from the study: Proton therapy kept repertoires fairly stable, unlike photons, which gained effector/memory cells. Better survival with proton therapy was suggested as possible, not demonstrated. Post-nadir TCR diversity decline inversely tracked overall survival among those who died. Oligoclonal CD8+ Temra expansion after nadir drove photon patients' diversity drop.

Sequencing used immunoSEQ multiplex PCR; TCRdb keeps in-frame clones, though not all of them. The table has 55,000 to 70,000 clones, more than 75% seen once. Per the germline V gene, CDR1 is SGHRS and CDR2 is YFSETQ. The CDR3 runs 15 residues. V shed 4 bases and J shed 2 bases, with 15 bases lying between them. V gene TRBV5-1 combines with J gene TRBJ1-2, with D tentatively TRBD1 (6 bases). Sequencing was performed on peripheral blood, taken from a patient treated with proton-based radiotherapy. The clonotype originates from a man aged 80 or over with esophageal cancer. This chain's CDR3 is CASSGDRMANYGYTF. For the CDR3, the DNA is TGCGCCAGCAGCGGAGACAGGATGGCAAACTATGGCTACACCTTC.